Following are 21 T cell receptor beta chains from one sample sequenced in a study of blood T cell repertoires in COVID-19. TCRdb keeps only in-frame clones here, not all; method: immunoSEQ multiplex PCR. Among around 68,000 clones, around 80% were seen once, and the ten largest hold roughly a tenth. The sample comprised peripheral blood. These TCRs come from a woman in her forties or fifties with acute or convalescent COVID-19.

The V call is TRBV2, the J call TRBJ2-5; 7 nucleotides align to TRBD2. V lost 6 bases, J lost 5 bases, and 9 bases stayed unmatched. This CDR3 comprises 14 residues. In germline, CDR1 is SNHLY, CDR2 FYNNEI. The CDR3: CASRDTGGFETQYF. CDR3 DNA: TGTGCCAGCAGGGATACGGGGGGTTTTGAGACCCAGTACTTC.

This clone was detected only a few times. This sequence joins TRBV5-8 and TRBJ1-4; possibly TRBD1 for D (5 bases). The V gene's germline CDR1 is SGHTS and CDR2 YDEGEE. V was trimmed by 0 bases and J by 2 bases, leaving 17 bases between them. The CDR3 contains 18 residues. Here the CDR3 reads CASSLVQWVGGTNEKLFF. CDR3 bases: TGTGCCAGCAGCTTGGTACAGTGGGTCGGGGGGACTAATGAAAAACTGTTTTTT.

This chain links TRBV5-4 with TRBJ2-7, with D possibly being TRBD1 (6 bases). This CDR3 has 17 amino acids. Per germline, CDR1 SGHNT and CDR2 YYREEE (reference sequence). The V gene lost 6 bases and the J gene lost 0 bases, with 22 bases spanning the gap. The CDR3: CASTQPPDRTSSYEQYF. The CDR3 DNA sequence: TGTGCCAGCACCCAACCCCCGGACAGAACTAGCTCCTACGAGCAGTACTTC. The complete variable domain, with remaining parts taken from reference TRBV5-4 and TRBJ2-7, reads ETGVTQSPTHLIKTRGQQVTLRCSSQSGHNTVSWYQQALGQGPQFIFQYYREEENGRGNFPPRFSGLQFPNYSSELNVNALELDDSALYLCASTQPPDRTSSYEQYFGPGTRLTVT.

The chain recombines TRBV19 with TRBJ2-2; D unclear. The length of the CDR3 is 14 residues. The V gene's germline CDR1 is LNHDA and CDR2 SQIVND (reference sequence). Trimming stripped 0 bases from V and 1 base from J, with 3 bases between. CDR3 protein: CASSIDRNTGELFF. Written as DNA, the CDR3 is TGTGCCAGTAGTATAGATCGGAACACCGGGGAGCTGTTTTTT.

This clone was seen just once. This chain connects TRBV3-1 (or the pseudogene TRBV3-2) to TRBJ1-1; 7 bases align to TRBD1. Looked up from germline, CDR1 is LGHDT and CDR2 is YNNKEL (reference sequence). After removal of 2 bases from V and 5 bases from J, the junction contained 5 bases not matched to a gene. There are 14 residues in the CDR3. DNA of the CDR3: TGTGCCAGCAGCCAAACCGACAGGGCTACTGAAGCTTTCTTT. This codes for CASSQTDRATEAFF.

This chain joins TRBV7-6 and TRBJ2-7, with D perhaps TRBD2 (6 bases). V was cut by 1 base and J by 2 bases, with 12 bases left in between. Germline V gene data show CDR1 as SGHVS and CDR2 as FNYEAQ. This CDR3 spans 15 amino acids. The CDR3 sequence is CASSLGNSGAYEQYF. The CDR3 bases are TGTGCCAGCAGCTTAGGGAATAGCGGCGCCTACGAGCAGTACTTC.

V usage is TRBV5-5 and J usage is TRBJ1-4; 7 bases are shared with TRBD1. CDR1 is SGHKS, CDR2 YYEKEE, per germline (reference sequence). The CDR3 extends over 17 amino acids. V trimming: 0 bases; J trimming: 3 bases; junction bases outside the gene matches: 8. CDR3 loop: CASSLVTIRGANEKLFF. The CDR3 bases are TGTGCCAGCAGCTTGGTTACGATCAGGGGGGCTAATGAAAAACTGTTTTTT.

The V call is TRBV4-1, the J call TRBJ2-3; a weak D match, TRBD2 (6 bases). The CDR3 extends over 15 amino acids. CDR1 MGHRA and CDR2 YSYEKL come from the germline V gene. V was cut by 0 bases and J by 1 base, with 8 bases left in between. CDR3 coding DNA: TGCGCCAGCAGCCAAGAGGCTAGCGGCACAGATACGCAGTATTTT. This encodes CASSQEASGTDTQYF.

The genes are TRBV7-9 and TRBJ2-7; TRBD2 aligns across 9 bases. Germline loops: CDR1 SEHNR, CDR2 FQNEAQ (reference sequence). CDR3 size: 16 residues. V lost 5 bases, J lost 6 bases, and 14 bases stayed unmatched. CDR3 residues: CASSPSSGSGLLEQYF. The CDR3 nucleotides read TGTGCCAGCAGCCCGAGTAGCGGGAGTGGGCTTCTCGAGCAGTACTTC.

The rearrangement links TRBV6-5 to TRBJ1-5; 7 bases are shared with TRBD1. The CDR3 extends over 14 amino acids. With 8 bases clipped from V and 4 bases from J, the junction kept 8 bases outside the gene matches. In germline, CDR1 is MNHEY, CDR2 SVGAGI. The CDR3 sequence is CASALGRGNQPQHF. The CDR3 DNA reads TGTGCCAGCGCCCTTGGCAGGGGGAATCAGCCCCAGCATTTT.

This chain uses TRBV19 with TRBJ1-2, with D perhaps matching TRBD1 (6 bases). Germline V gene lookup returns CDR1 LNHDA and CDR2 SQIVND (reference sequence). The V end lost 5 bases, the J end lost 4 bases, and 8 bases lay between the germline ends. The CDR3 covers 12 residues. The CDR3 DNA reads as TGTGCCAGTAGTGAGGGGGTCTATGGCTACACCTTC. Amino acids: CASSEGVYGYTF.

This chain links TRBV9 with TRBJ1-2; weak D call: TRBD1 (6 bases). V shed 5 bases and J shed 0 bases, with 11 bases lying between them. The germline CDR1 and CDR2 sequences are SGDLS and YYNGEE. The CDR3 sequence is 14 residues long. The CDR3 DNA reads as TGTGCCAGCAGTCAGGGGATAACTAACTATGGCTACACCTTC. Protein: CASSQGITNYGYTF.

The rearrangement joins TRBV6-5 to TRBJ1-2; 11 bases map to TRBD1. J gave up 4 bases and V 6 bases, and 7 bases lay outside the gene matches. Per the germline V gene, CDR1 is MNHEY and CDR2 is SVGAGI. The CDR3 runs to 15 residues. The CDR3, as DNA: TGTGCCAGCAGGATCGGGACAGGGGGGTCCTATGGCTACACCTTC. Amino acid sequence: CASRIGTGGSYGYTF.

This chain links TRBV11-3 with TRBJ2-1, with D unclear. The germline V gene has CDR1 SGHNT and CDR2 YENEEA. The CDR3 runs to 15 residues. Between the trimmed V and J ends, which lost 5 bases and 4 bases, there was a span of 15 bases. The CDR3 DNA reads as TGTGCCAGCAGCCCCCGCTCTCACTCGTACAATGAGCAGTTCTTC. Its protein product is CASSPRSHSYNEQFF.

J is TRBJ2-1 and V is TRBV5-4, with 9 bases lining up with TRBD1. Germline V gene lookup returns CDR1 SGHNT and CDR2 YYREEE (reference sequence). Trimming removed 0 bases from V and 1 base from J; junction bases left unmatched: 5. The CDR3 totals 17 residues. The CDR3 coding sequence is TGTGCCAGCAGCTTGGTCAACAGGGGGCCGTCCTACAATGAGCAGTTCTTC. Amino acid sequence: CASSLVNRGPSYNEQFF.

The CDR3 DNA reads as TGCGCCAGCAGCTTGGAAGGCGGGGGAGAGCAGTACTTC. This sequence encodes CASSLEGGGEQYF. The rearrangement uses TRBV5-1 and TRBJ2-7; 7 bases are a match to TRBD2. V was pared by 0 bases and J by 7 bases, with 4 bases of the junction left unmatched. The CDR3 sequence is 13 residues long. Germline CDR1 and CDR2: SGHRS and YFSETQ.

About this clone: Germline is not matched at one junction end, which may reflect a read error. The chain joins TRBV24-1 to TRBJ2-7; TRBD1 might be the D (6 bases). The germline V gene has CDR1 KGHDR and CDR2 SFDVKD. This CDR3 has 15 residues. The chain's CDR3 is CATSDEALRGYGQYF. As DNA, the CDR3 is TGTGCCACCAGTGATGAAGCTCTCAGGGGCTACGGGCAGTACTTC.

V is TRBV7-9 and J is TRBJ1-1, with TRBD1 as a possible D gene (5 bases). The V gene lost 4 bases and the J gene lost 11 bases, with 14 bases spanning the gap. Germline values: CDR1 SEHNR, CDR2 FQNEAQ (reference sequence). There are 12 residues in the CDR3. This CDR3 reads CASSSTPGIAFF. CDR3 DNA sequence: TGTGCCAGCAGCTCCACCCCAGGGATTGCTTTCTTT.

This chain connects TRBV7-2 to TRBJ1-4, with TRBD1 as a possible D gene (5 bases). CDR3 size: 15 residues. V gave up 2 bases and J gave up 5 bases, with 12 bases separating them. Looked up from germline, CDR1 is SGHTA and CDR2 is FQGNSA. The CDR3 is CASSLWGGSNEKLFF. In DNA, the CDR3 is TGTGCCAGCAGCTTATGGGGGGGGTCCAATGAAAAACTGTTTTTT.

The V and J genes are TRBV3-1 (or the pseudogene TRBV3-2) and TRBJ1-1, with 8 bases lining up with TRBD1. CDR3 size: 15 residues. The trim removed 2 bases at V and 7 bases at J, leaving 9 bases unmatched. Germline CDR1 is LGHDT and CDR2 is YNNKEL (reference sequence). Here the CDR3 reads CASSQRGTGAGEAFF. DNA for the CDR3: TGTGCCAGCAGCCAACGAGGGACAGGCGCCGGTGAAGCTTTCTTT.

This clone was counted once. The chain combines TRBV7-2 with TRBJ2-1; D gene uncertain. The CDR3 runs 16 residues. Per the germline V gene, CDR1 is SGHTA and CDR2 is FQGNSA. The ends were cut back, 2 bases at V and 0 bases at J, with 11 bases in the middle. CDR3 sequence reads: CASSLFSDSSYNEQFF. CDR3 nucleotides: TGTGCCAGCAGCTTATTCAGCGATAGCTCCTACAATGAGCAGTTCTTC.